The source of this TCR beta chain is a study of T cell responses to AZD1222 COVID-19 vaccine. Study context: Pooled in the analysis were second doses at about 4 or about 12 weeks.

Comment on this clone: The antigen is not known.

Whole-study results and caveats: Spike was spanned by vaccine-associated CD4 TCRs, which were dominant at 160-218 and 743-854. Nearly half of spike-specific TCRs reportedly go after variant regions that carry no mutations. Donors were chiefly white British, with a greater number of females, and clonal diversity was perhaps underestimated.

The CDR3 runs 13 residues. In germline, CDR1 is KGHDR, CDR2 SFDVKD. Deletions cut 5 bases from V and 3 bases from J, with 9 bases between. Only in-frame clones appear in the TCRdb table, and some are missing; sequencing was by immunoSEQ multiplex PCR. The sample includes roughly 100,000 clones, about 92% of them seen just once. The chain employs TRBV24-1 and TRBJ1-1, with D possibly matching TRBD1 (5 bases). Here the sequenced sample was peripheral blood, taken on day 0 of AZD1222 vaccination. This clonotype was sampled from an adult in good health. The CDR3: CATSGGVDTEAFF. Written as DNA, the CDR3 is TGTGCCACCAGTGGGGGGGTCGACACTGAAGCTTTCTTT.